One and the same sample provided the 2 T cell receptor beta chains below, sequenced in a study of blood T cell repertoires in COVID-19. Method: immunoSEQ multiplex PCR; TCRdb's copy keeps in-frame clones and lacks some. The sample records about 210,000 clones, 85% being singletons. Sequencing used PBMCs or T cells enriched from blood (not recorded which). The receptor source for this set is a man aged 40-50 years who had recovered from COVID-19.

This clone was seen a handful of times. The rearrangement links TRBV7-9 to TRBJ1-2, with 7 nucleotides matching TRBD1. Germline V gene lookup returns CDR1 SEHNR and CDR2 FQNEAQ (reference sequence). The CDR3 covers 15 residues. Trimming at V came to 1 base and at J to 0 bases, leaving 2 bases not matched to a gene. CDR3 sequence: CASSLGQGTNYGYTF. The CDR3, as DNA: TGTGCCAGCAGCTTAGGACAGGGCACTAACTATGGCTACACCTTC.

The gene calls are TRBV5-1 and TRBJ2-1; 9 positions match TRBD2. V dropped 0 bases and J dropped 4; count of bases not matched to a gene: 5. CDR1 is SGHRS and CDR2 is YFSETQ in the germline V gene. This CDR3 contains 16 residues. CDR3 amino acids: CASSLDAGGTYNEQFF. The CDR3 region has the DNA TGCGCCAGCAGCTTGGATGCGGGAGGGACGTACAATGAGCAGTTCTTC. Combining the CDR3 with reference TRBV5-1 and TRBJ2-1 gives the whole variable domain KAGVTQTPRYLIKTRGQQVTLSCSPISGHRSVSWYQQTPGQGLQFLFEYFSETQRNKGNFPGRFSGRQFSNSRSEMNVSTLELGDSALYLCASSLDAGGTYNEQFFGPGTRLTVL.